The 28 T cell receptor beta chains below all came from one sample that was sequenced in a study of cytomegalovirus exposure and HLA in healthy donors. Profiled with immunoSEQ multiplex PCR; TCRdb holds only in-frame clones, not every one. The table has under 200,000 clones, 95% to 96% seen once. Material: PBMCs. These receptor sequences come from a woman between 18 and 30 years old in good health and CMV-seronegative.

The gene calls are TRBV27 and TRBJ1-3, with a weak D call TRBD1 (6 bases). CDR1 and CDR2 from the germline V gene are MNHEY and SMNVEV (reference sequence). The CDR3 sequence is 17 residues long. Between the trimmed V and J ends, which lost 4 bases and 6 bases, there was a span of 22 bases. The CDR3 nucleotides read TGTGCCAGCAGTTCCCATATCCCGCAGCGGGGGGCAAACACCATATATTTT. Translation: CASSSHIPQRGANTIYF.

The J gene is TRBJ1-2, the V gene TRBV18; 9 bases are a match to TRBD1. Germline trimming cut 3 bases from V and 6 bases from J; bases unmatched to any gene: 8. Germline V gene data show CDR1 as KGHSH and CDR2 as LQKENI. The CDR3 sequence is 15 residues long. The CDR3 loop is CASSPDLQGADGYTF. In DNA form, the CDR3 reads TGTGCCAGCTCACCGGATTTACAGGGGGCTGATGGCTACACCTTC.

The V gene is TRBV2, the J gene TRBJ2-6; 11 bases are shared with TRBD2. CDR1 and CDR2 from the germline V gene are SNHLY and FYNNEI. The V and J ends lost 2 bases and 1 base, in that order; junction bases with no gene match: 16. This CDR3 spans 22 amino acids. In DNA, the CDR3 is TGTGCCAGCAGTGAACCCCTCCGGAGGGTTAGCGGGGGGGCTTCTGGGGCCAACGTCCTGACTTTC. This gives the protein CASSEPLRRVSGGASGANVLTF. The full variable domain, rest sourced from reference TRBV2 and TRBJ2-6, is EPEVTQTPSHQVTQMGQEVILRCVPISNHLYFYWYRQILGQKVEFLVSFYNNEISEKSEIFDDQFSVERPDGSNFTLKIRSTKLEDSAMYFCASSEPLRRVSGGASGANVLTFGAGSRLTVL.

This clone was seen once. The V call is TRBV5-1, the J call TRBJ2-2, with 9 nucleotides matching TRBD1. CDR3 length equals 15 residues. Germline V lookup: CDR1 SGHRS, CDR2 YFSETQ. The V segment lost 7 bases and the J segment 6 bases; nucleotides outside the gene matches: 10. The CDR3 reads CASAPGQGVSGELFF. For the CDR3, the DNA is TGCGCCAGCGCCCCGGGACAGGGAGTGTCCGGGGAGCTGTTTTTT.

The CDR3 DNA is TGTGCCAGCATCCTGACAGGGCACGAGCAGTACTTC. It yields the protein CASILTGHEQYF. V is TRBV6-1 and J is TRBJ2-7; 7 nucleotides match TRBD1. The germline V gene has CDR1 MNHNS and CDR2 SASEGT. Unmatched junction bases numbered 5, after V lost 7 bases and J lost 5 bases. This CDR3 region has 12 residues.

This chain joins TRBV2 and TRBJ2-7, with 8 bases fitting TRBD2. The CDR3 extends over 14 amino acids. V lost 4 bases to trimming and J lost 4 bases; unmatched junction nucleotides: 6. CDR1 is SNHLY and CDR2 is FYNNEI in the germline V gene. The CDR3 DNA is TGTGCCAGCAGTGTTCGGGAGGGGAATTACGAGCAGTACTTC. This encodes CASSVREGNYEQYF.

The chain employs TRBV4-3 and TRBJ2-7, with a weak D call TRBD2 (7 bases). Germline V gene lookup returns CDR1 LGHNA and CDR2 YSLEER. The CDR3 is 15 amino acids. Trimming stripped 4 bases from V and 6 bases from J, with 19 bases between. The CDR3 DNA is TGCGCCAGCAGCCCTCGGGGGGCGGGGGTAACCGAGCAGTACTTC. Translating it yields CASSPRGAGVTEQYF.

The chain links TRBV5-1 to TRBJ2-1; no reliable D call. Germline lookup yields CDR1 SGHRS and CDR2 YFSETQ. The CDR3 contains 14 residues. V lost 0 bases and J 3 bases, leaving 7 bases between the germline ends. The CDR3, as DNA: TGCGCCAGCAGCTTGGACTTCAACTACAATGAGCAGTTCTTC. Its protein product is CASSLDFNYNEQFF. The variable domain in full, with the rest retrieved from reference TRBV5-1 and TRBJ2-1, is KAGVTQTPRYLIKTRGQQVTLSCSPISGHRSVSWYQQTPGQGLQFLFEYFSETQRNKGNFPGRFSGRQFSNSRSEMNVSTLELGDSALYLCASSLDFNYNEQFFGPGTRLTVL.

The chain carries TRBV7-2 and TRBJ2-3; TRBD2 might be the D (6 bases). Germline CDR1 and CDR2: SGHTA and FQGNSA. The ends were cut back, 3 bases at V and 6 bases at J, with 16 bases in the middle. The CDR3 contains 15 residues. CDR3 region: CASSLGGPNADTQYF. The CDR3 nucleotides read TGTGCCAGCAGCTTGGGAGGTCCTAATGCGGATACGCAGTATTTT. The full variable domain, rest sourced from reference TRBV7-2 and TRBJ2-3, is GAGVSQSPSNKVTEKGKDVELRCDPISGHTALYWYRQSLGQGLEFLIYFQGNSAPDKSGLPSDRFSAERTGGSVSTLTIQRTQQEDSAVYLCASSLGGPNADTQYFGPGTRLTVL.

This chain uses TRBV14 with TRBJ2-7, with 10 bases aligning to TRBD1. The CDR3 is 15 amino acids. V dropped 4 bases and J dropped 6; count of bases not matched to a gene: 9. The V gene's germline CDR1 is SGHDN and CDR2 FVKESK. The CDR3, as DNA: TGTGCCAGCAGCCCACCCCGGGACAGGGGTTCCGAGCAGTACTTC. Protein sequence: CASSPPRDRGSEQYF.

The chain uses TRBV19 and TRBJ2-7; D is possibly TRBD1 (6 bases). Trimming stripped 4 bases from V and 0 bases from J, with 13 bases between. CDR3 length: 15 residues. The V gene's germline CDR1 is LNHDA and CDR2 SQIVND (reference sequence). The chain's CDR3 is CASSTKPDSSYEQYF. The DNA for the CDR3 is TGTGCCAGTAGTACTAAACCGGACAGCTCCTACGAGCAGTACTTC.

This sequence joins TRBV5-6 and TRBJ2-3, with TRBD2 matching over 12 bases. Germline trimming cut 0 bases from V and 5 bases from J; bases unmatched to any gene: 10. This CDR3 is built from 18 residues. CDR1 SGHDT and CDR2 YYEEEE come from the germline V gene. The CDR3 protein is CASSLAGLAGGRGDTQYF. Here the CDR3 DNA reads TGTGCCAGCAGCTTGGCAGGGCTAGCGGGGGGGCGCGGAGATACGCAGTATTTT.

J is TRBJ1-1 and V is TRBV4-1; D gene unclear. The germline gives CDR1 MGHRA, CDR2 YSYEKL. V was shortened by 1 base and J by 7 bases, with 10 bases between the two germline ends. The CDR3 is 13 amino acids. This CDR3 is CASSQVEVDEAFF. The CDR3, as DNA: TGCGCCAGCAGCCAAGTGGAGGTCGATGAAGCTTTCTTT.

This chain joins TRBV7-9 and TRBJ2-7; D perhaps matches TRBD1 (5 bases). The germline V gene has CDR1 SEHNR and CDR2 FQNEAQ (reference sequence). With 3 bases removed from V and 3 bases from J, the gap between germline ends came to 12 bases. This CDR3 is 14 amino acids long. CDR3 loop: CASSFLGEVYEQYF. The CDR3 region has the DNA TGTGCCAGCAGCTTCTTAGGGGAAGTCTACGAGCAGTACTTC. The whole variable domain, filled in from reference TRBV7-9 and TRBJ2-7, reads DTGVSQNPRHKITKRGQNVTFRCDPISEHNRLYWYRQTLGQGPEFLTYFQNEAQLEKSRLLSDRFSAERPKGSFSTLEIQRTEQGDSAMYLCASSFLGEVYEQYFGPGTRLTVT.

The rearrangement joins TRBV19 to TRBJ2-7; 8 bases align to TRBD2. This CDR3 is 17 amino acids long. V was pared by 5 bases and J by 0 bases, with 12 bases of the junction left unmatched. Germline CDR1 LNHDA, CDR2 SQIVND (reference sequence). Here the CDR3 reads CASSPHPLAVSSYEQYF. The CDR3 nucleotides are TGTGCCAGTAGTCCTCACCCACTAGCGGTTAGCTCCTACGAGCAGTACTTC.

This chain joins TRBV2 and TRBJ1-1, with a possible D match to TRBD1 (6 bases). The CDR3 sequence is 12 residues long. Germline lookup yields CDR1 SNHLY and CDR2 FYNNEI. The V and J ends lost 10 bases and 4 bases respectively, with 13 bases between them. In nucleotides, the CDR3 is TGTGCCACTTCAGGGGCGAGCACTGAAGCTTTCTTT. Translation: CATSGASTEAFF.

The rearrangement links TRBV7-9 to TRBJ1-1; maybe TRBD1 (6 bases). Trimming took off 5 bases at V and 3 bases at J, with 10 bases between the two ends. The CDR3 spans 13 residues. The germline V gene encodes CDR1 SEHNR and CDR2 FQNEAQ (reference sequence). In DNA, the CDR3 is TGTGCCAGCAGCATAGGACAGTACACTGAAGCTTTCTTT. Translated: CASSIGQYTEAFF.

V is TRBV9 and J is TRBJ1-6; a weak D match, TRBD1 (6 bases). Germline CDR1 reads SGDLS; CDR2 reads YYNGEE. Trimming removed 0 bases from V and 5 bases from J, with 15 bases in between. The CDR3 is 17 amino acids. In DNA form, the CDR3 reads TGTGCCAGCAGCGTAGGAGCGGGGGGGCGCGATAATTCACCCCTCCACTTT. Translation: CASSVGAGGRDNSPLHF.

The chain has TRBV19 and TRBJ1-5, with unresolved D. This CDR3 comprises 15 residues. Trimming took 3 bases from V and 1 from J, leaving 10 bases between them. CDR1 is LNHDA, CDR2 SQIVND, per germline (reference sequence). The CDR3 protein is CASSISGPSNQPQHF. CDR3 DNA sequence: TGTGCCAGTAGTATTTCAGGTCCCAGCAATCAGCCCCAGCATTTT.

J is TRBJ2-1 and V is TRBV2; the match to TRBD1 covers 8 bases. J gave up 7 bases and V 6 bases, and 11 bases lay outside the gene matches. Germline V gene lookup returns CDR1 SNHLY and CDR2 FYNNEI. The CDR3 totals 15 residues. The CDR3 DNA reads as TGTGCCAGCAGGGAGAACCAGGGGGCTGGTAATGAGCAGTTCTTC. Translated: CASRENQGAGNEQFF.

This rearrangement joins TRBV5-1 to TRBJ1-5, with no clear D. The CDR3 runs 15 residues. Trimming shortened V by 0 bases and J by 1 base, and 8 bases separated the two germline ends. The germline CDR1 and CDR2 sequences are SGHRS and YFSETQ. The CDR3 DNA is TGCGCCAGCAGCTTGGAGGGCGGGAGCAATCAGCCCCAGCATTTT. It specifies CASSLEGGSNQPQHF. The whole variable domain, filled in from reference TRBV5-1 and TRBJ1-5, reads KAGVTQTPRYLIKTRGQQVTLSCSPISGHRSVSWYQQTPGQGLQFLFEYFSETQRNKGNFPGRFSGRQFSNSRSEMNVSTLELGDSALYLCASSLEGGSNQPQHFGDGTRLSIL.

CDR3 region: CASSRSGGGYEQYF. DNA of the CDR3: TGTGCCAGCAGTAGAAGCGGGGGAGGCTACGAGCAGTACTTC. The chain recombines TRBV7-3 with TRBJ2-7; TRBD2 matches at 8 bases. CDR1 and CDR2 (germline): SGHTA, FQGTGA. This CDR3 is built from 14 residues. J gave up 3 bases and V 6 bases, and 7 bases lay outside the gene matches.

The DNA of the CDR3 is TGTGCTAGTGGTTTGGTAGAGCGGGGCGAGCAGTTCTTC. This sequence encodes CASGLVERGEQFF. The chain recombines TRBV12-5 with TRBJ2-1; TRBD2 aligns across 7 bases. V shed 0 bases and J 10 bases; nucleotides not matched to a gene: 3. The CDR3 has 13 residues. In germline, CDR1 is LGHNT, CDR2 FRNRAP.

The rearrangement uses TRBV5-4 and TRBJ2-3, with D possibly being TRBD2 (6 bases). From germline, CDR1 is SGHNT and CDR2 YYREEE (reference sequence). There are 14 residues in the CDR3. Trimming pared 2 bases from V and 4 bases from J, leaving 11 bases between. This CDR3 reads CASSFDQRADTQYF. Here the CDR3 DNA reads TGTGCCAGCAGCTTTGATCAGCGGGCAGATACGCAGTATTTT.

J is TRBJ2-6 and V is TRBV29-1, with 7 bases fitting TRBD1. V lost 1 base to trimming and J lost 5 bases; unmatched junction nucleotides: 11. Germline lookup yields CDR1 SQVTM and CDR2 ANQGSEA. This CDR3 is built from 17 residues. The CDR3 DNA is TGCAGCGTTGAAGGACCAGGACAGGCGGACTGGGCCAACGTCCTGACTTTC. Translated, it gives CSVEGPGQADWANVLTF.

V is TRBV9 and J is TRBJ2-1; 13 bases align to TRBD2. Germline CDR1 and CDR2: SGDLS and YYNGEE. V was clipped by 4 bases and J by 8 bases; unmatched bases: 6. CDR3 length: 15 amino acids. CDR3 nucleotides: TGTGCCAGCAGCCCCGGGACTAGCGGGGTCGATGAGCAGTTCTTC. Translating gives CASSPGTSGVDEQFF.

This clone was counted once. The chain has TRBV7-3 and TRBJ1-1; TRBD1 matches at 8 bases. The CDR3 length is 16 residues. V lost 5 bases, J lost 2 bases, and 10 bases stayed unmatched. CDR1 and CDR2 from the germline V gene are SGHTA and FQGTGA. CDR3 protein: CASSQETGAINTEAFF. The CDR3 region has the DNA TGTGCCAGCAGCCAAGAGACAGGGGCGATCAACACTGAAGCTTTCTTT. The variable domain in full, with the rest retrieved from reference TRBV7-3 and TRBJ1-1, is GAGVSQTPSNKVTEKGKYVELRCDPISGHTALYWYRQSLGQGPEFLIYFQGTGAADDSGLPNDRFFAVRPEGSVSTLKIQRTERGDSAVYLCASSQETGAINTEAFFGQGTRLTVV.

This chain joins TRBV7-9 and TRBJ1-1; tentatively, D is TRBD1 (6 bases). The V end was cut by 1 base, the J end by 5 bases, with 14 bases between. Germline CDR1 reads SEHNR; CDR2 reads FQNEAQ (reference sequence). The CDR3 has 15 amino acids. CDR3 coding DNA: TGTGCCAGCAGCTTAGGTCCCCAGGGGATGACTGAAGCTTTCTTT. Its protein product is CASSLGPQGMTEAFF.